The sequence of this TCR beta chain was determined in a study of tumour-infiltrating T cells in Burkitt lymphoma. Study-wide background: Survival, overall and progression-free, tracked with productive clonality.

Produced via immunoSEQ multiplex PCR; TCRdb's table is partial and in-frame only. The data show about 15,000 clones, around 75% seen once. Trimming cost V 5 bases and J 3 bases, with 14 bases left between them. The V gene's germline CDR1 is MNHNS and CDR2 SASEGT. The length of the CDR3 is 15 residues. The sequenced material came from tumor tissue. This clonotype originated in a human donor with diffuse large B-cell lymphoma. The chain combines TRBV6-1 with TRBJ1-3; D ambiguous. CDR3 DNA: TGTGCCAGCAGTCCCGAAGCCGGGTTTGGAAACACCATATATTTT. Residues: CASSPEAGFGNTIYF.